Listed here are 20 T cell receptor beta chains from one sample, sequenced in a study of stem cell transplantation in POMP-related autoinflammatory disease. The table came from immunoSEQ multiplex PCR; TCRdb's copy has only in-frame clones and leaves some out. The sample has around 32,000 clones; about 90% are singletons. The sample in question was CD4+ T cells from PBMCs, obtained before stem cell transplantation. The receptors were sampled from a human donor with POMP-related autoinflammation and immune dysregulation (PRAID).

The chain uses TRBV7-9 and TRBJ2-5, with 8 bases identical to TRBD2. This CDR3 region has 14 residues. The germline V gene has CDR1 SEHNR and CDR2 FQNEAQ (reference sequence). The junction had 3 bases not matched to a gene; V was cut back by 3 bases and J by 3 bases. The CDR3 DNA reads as TGTGCCAGCAGCTTTAGCGGGGCGAAAGAGACCCAGTACTTC. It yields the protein CASSFSGAKETQYF.

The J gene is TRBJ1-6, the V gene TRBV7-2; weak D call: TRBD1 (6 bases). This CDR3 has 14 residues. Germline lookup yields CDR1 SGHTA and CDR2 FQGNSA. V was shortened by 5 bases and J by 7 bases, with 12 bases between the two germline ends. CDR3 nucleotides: TGTGCCAGCAGCCCGGACAGCTCAAATTCACCCCTCCACTTT. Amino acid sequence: CASSPDSSNSPLHF.

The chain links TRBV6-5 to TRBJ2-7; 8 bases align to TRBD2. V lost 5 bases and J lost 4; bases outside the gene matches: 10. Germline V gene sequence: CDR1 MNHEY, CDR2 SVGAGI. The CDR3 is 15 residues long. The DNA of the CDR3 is TGTGCCAGCAGTCCCGGGGGGGTTCGACCTTACGAGCAGTACTTC. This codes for CASSPGGVRPYEQYF.

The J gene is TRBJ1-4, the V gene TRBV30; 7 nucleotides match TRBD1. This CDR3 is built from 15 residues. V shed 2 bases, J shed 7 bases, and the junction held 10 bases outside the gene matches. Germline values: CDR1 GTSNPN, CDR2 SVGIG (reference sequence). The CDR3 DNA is TGTGCCTGGAGTACCGGAGACAGGGTCGGTGAAAAACTGTTTTTT. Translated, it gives CAWSTGDRVGEKLFF.

CDR3 residues: CASSLVVEVGGTQYF. Here the CDR3 DNA reads TGCGCCAGCAGCTTAGTGGTGGAAGTGGGGGGGACCCAGTACTTC. This sequence joins TRBV5-1 and TRBJ2-5, with D possibly being TRBD2 (6 bases). V was pared by 2 bases and J by 7 bases, with 18 bases between. The CDR3 is 15 residues long. Germline CDR1 is SGHRS and CDR2 is YFSETQ.

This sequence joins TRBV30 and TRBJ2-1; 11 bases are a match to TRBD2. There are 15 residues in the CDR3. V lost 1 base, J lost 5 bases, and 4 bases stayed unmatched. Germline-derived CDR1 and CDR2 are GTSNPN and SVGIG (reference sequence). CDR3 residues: CAWSGELAGDNEQFF. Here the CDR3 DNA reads TGTGCCTGGAGTGGAGAACTAGCGGGAGACAATGAGCAGTTCTTC.

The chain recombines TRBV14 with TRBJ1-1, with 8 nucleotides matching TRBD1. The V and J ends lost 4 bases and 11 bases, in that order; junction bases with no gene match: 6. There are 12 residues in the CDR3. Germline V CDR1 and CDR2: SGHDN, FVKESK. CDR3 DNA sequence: TGTGCCAGCAGCCCGGGACAGGTGAGGGCTTTCTTT. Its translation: CASSPGQVRAFF.

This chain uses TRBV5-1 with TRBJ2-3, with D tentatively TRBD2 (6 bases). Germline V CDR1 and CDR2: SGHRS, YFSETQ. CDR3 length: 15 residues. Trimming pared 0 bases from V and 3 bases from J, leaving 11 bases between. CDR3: CASSLGPGGTDTQYF. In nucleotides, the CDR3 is TGCGCCAGCAGCTTGGGTCCCGGAGGGACAGATACGCAGTATTTT.

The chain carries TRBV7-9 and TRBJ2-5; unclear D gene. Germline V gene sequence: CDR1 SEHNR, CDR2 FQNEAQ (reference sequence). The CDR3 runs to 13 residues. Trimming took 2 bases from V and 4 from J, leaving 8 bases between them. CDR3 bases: TGTGCCAGCAGCTTAAACTATGGAGAGACCCAGTACTTC. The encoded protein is CASSLNYGETQYF.

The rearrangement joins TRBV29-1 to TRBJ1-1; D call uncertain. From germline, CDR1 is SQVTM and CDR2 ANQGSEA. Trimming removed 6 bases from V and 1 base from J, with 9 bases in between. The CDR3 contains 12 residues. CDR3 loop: CSVRKGNTEAFF. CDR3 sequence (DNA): TGCAGCGTCAGAAAGGGGAACACTGAAGCTTTCTTT.

CDR3 bases: TGCGCCAGCAGCTTGGGCAGGGGCGACACTGAAGCTTTCTTT. Residues: CASSLGRGDTEAFF. V usage is TRBV5-1 and J usage is TRBJ1-1; the D gene is possibly TRBD1 (6 bases). Looked up from germline, CDR1 is SGHRS and CDR2 is YFSETQ. Deletions cut 0 bases from V and 3 bases from J, with 9 bases between. CDR3 length: 14 residues.

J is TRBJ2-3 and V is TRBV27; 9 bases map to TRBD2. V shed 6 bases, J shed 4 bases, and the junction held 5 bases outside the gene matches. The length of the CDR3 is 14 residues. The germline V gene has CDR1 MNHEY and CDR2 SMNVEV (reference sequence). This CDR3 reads CASRGGTSPDTQYF. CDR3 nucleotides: TGTGCCAGCAGGGGAGGGACTAGCCCAGATACGCAGTATTTT.

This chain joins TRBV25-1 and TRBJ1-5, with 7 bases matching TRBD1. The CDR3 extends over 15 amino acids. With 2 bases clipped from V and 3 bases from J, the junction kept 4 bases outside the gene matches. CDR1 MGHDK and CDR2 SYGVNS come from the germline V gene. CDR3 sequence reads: CASSEGDRDNQPQHF. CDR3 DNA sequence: TGTGCCAGCAGTGAAGGGGACAGAGACAATCAGCCCCAGCATTTT.

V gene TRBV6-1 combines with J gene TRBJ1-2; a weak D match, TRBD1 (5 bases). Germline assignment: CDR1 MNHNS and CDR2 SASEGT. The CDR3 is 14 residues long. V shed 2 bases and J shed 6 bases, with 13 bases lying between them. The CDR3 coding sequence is TGTGCCAGCAGTGAAAGAGAACAGGCCGATGGCTACACCTTC. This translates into CASSEREQADGYTF.

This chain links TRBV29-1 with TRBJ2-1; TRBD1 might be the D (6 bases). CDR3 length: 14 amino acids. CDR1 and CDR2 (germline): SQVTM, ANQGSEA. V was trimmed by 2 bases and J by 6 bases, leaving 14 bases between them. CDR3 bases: TGCAGCGTTGAAAGGGGGACGCTCCGCAATGAGCAGTTCTTC. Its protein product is CSVERGTLRNEQFF.

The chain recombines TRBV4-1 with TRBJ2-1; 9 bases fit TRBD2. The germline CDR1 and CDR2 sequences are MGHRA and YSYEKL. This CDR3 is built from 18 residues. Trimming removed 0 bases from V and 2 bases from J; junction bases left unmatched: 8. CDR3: CASSQDSSGGITYNEQFF. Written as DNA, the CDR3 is TGCGCCAGCAGCCAAGATTCCAGCGGGGGGATTACCTACAATGAGCAGTTCTTC.

The CDR3 nucleotides read TGTGCCAGTAGTAGACAGTTCATGAACACTGAAGCTTTCTTT. Protein product: CASSRQFMNTEAFF. This chain joins TRBV19 and TRBJ1-1; weak D call: TRBD1 (5 bases). The germline V gene has CDR1 LNHDA and CDR2 SQIVND (reference sequence). The CDR3 extends over 14 amino acids. V gave up 4 bases and J gave up 0 bases, with 9 bases separating them.

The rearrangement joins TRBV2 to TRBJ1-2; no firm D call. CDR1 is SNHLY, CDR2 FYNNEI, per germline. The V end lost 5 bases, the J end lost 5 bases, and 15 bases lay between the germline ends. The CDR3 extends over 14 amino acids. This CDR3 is CASSLDATSYGYTF. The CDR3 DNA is TGTGCCAGCAGTCTAGACGCCACCTCATATGGCTACACCTTC. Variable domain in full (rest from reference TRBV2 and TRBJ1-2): EPEVTQTPSHQVTQMGQEVILRCVPISNHLYFYWYRQILGQKVEFLVSFYNNEISEKSEIFDDQFSVERPDGSNFTLKIRSTKLEDSAMYFCASSLDATSYGYTFGSGTRLTVV.

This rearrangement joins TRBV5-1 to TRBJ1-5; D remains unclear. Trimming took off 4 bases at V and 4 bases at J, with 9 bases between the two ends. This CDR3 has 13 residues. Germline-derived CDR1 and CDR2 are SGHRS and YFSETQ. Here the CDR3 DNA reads TGCGCCAGCAGCCAGGACCGGAATCAGCCCCAGCATTTT. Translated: CASSQDRNQPQHF.

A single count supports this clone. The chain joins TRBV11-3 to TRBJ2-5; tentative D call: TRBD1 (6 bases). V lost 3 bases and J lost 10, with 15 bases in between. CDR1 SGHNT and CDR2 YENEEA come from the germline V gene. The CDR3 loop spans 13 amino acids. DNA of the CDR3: TGTGCCAGCAGCTTGAACAGGGATGGGATCCAGTACTTC. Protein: CASSLNRDGIQYF.